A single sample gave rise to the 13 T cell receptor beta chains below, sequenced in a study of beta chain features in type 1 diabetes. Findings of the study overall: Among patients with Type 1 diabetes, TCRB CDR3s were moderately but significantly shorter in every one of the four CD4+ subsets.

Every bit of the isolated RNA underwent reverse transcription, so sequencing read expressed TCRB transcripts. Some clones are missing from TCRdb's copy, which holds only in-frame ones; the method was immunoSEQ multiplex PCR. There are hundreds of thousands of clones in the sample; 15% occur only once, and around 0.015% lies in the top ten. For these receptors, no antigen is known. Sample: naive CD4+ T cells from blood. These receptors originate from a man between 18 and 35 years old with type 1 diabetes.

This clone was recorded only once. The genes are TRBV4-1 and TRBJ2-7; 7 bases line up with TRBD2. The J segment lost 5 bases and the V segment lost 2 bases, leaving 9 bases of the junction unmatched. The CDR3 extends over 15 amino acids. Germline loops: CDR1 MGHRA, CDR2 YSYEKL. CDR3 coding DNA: TGCGCCAGCAGCCAAAACAAGGGGAGGGAGCACGAGCAGTACTTC. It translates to CASSQNKGREHEQYF.

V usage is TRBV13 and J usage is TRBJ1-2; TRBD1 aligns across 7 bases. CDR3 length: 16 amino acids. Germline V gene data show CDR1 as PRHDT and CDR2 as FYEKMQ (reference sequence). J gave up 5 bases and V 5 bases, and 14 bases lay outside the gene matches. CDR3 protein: CASSTRQGGRTYGYTF. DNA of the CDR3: TGTGCCAGCAGCACCAGACAGGGCGGTAGAACTTATGGCTACACCTTC.

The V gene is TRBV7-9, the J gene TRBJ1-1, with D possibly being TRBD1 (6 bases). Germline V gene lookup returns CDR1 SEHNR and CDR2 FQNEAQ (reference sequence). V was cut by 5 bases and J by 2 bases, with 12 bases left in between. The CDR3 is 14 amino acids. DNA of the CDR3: TGTGCCAGCAGCCGAAAGACAGGAAACACTGAAGCTTTCTTT. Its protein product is CASSRKTGNTEAFF.

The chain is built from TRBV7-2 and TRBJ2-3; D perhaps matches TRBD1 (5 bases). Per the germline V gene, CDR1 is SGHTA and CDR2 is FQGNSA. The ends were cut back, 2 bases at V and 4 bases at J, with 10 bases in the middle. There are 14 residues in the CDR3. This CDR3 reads CASSLSTGPDTQYF. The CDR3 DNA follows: TGTGCCAGCAGCTTATCTACAGGTCCAGATACGCAGTATTTT.

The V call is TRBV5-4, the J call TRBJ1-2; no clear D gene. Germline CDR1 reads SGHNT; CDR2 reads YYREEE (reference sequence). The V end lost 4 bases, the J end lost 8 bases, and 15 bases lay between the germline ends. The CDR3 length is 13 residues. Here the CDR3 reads CASSALSVGGYTF. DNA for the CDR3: TGTGCCAGCAGCGCTTTATCCGTCGGGGGCTACACCTTC.

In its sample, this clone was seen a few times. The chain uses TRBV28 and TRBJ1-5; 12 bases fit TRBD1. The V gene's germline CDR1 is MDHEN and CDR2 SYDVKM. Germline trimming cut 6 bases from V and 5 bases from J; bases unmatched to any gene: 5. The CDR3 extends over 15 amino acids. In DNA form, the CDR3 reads TGTGCCAGCAGCCGTGGGACAGGGGGCTATCAGCCCCAGCATTTT. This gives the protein CASSRGTGGYQPQHF.

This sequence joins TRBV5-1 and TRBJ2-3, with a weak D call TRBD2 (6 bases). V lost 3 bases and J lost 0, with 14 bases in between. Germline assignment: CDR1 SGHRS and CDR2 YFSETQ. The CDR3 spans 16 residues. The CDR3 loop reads CASSSGAGPSTDTQYF. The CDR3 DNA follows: TGCGCCAGCAGCTCGGGCGCGGGGCCCAGCACAGATACGCAGTATTTT.

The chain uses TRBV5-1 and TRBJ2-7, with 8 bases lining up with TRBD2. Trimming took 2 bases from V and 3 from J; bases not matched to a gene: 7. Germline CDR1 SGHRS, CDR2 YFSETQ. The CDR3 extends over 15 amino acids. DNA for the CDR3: TGCGCCAGCAGCTTAGTGGCGGGAGGCTACTACGAGCAGTACTTC. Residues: CASSLVAGGYYEQYF.

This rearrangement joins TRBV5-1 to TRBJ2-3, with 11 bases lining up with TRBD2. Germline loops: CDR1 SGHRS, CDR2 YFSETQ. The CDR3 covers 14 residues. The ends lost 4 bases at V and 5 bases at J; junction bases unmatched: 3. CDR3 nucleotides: TGCGCCAGCAGCGAGGGACTAGCGGTAGATACGCAGTATTTT. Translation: CASSEGLAVDTQYF. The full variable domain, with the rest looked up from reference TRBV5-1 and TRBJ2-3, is KAGVTQTPRYLIKTRGQQVTLSCSPISGHRSVSWYQQTPGQGLQFLFEYFSETQRNKGNFPGRFSGRQFSNSRSEMNVSTLELGDSALYLCASSEGLAVDTQYFGPGTRLTVL.

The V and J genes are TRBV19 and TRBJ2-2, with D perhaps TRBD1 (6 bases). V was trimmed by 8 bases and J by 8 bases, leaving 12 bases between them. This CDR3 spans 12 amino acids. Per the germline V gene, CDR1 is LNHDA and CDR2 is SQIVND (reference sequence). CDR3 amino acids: CASRLTGGELFF. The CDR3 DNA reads TGTGCCAGTCGTCTAACAGGGGGGGAGCTGTTTTTT.

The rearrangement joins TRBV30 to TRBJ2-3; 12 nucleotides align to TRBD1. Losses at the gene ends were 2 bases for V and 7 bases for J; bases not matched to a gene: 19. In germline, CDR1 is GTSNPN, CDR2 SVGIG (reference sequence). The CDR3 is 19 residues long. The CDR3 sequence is CAWSKTPQAPGQGAYTQYF. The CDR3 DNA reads TGTGCCTGGAGTAAGACCCCTCAAGCCCCGGGACAGGGGGCATATACGCAGTATTTT. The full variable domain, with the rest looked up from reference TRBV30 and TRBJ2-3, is SQTIHQWPATLVQPVGSPLSLECTVEGTSNPNLYWYRQAAGRGLQLLFYSVGIGQISSEVPQNLSASRPQDRQFILSSKKLLLSDSGFYLCAWSKTPQAPGQGAYTQYFGPGTRLTVL.

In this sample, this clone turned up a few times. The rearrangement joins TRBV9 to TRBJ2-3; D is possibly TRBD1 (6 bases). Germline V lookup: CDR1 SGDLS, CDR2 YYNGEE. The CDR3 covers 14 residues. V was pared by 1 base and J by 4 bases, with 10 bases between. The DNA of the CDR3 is TGTGCCAGCAGCGTAACAGGGAACGCAGATACGCAGTATTTT. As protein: CASSVTGNADTQYF.

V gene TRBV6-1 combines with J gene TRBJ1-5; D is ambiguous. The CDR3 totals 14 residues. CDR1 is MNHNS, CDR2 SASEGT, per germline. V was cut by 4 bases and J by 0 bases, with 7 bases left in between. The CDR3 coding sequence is TGTGCCAGCAGTGGGGAGTATAGCAATCAGCCCCAGCATTTT. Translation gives CASSGEYSNQPQHF.